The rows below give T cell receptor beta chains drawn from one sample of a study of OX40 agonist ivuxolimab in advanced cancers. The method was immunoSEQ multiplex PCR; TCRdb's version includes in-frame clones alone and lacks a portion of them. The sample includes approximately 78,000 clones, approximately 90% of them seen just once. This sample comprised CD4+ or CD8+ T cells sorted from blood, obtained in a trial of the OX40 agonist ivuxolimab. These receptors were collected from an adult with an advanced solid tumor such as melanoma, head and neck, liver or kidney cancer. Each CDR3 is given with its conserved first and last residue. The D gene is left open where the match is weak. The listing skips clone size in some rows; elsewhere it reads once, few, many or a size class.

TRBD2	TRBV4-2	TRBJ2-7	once	TGTGCCAGCAGCCCAAGGACTAGCAGCTACGAGCAGTACTTC	CASSPRTSSYEQYF
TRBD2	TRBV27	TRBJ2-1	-	TGTGCCAGCAGTTTATTACTAGCGGGGGGGAGCTCCTACAATGAGCAGTTCTTC	CASSLLLAGGSSYNEQFF
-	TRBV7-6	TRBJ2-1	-	TGTGCCAGCAGCTTAGTGGACAATGAGCAGTTCTTC	CASSLVDNEQFF
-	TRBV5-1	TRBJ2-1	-	TGCGCCAGCAGCAGCAGGGCCATCAATGAGCAGTTCTTC	CASSSRAINEQFF
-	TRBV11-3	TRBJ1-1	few	TGTGCCAGCAGGGTAGGTAGGGGCCGCCACACTGAAGCTTTCTTT	CASRVGRGRHTEAFF
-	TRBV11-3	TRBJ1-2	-	TGTGCCAGCAGCTTAGACGGCCCTACCAACTATGGCTACACCTTC	CASSLDGPTNYGYTF
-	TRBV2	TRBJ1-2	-	TGTGCCAGCAGTGAACCCAGGGCCGGCTATGGCTACACCTTC	CASSEPRAGYGYTF
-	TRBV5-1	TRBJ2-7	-	TGCGCCAGCAGCTCCTCTACGGGGGGCTCCGACGAGCAGTACTTC	CASSSSTGGSDEQYF
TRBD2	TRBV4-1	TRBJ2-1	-	TGCGCCAGCAGCCAAGAGCCTAGCGGGAGTGGCACCTACAATGAGCAGTTCTTC	CASSQEPSGSGTYNEQFF
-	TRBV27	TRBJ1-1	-	TGTGCCAGCAGTTTGTGGGGGTCGGCTGAAGCTTTCTTT	CASSLWGSAEAFF
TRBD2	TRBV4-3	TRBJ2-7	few	TGCGCCAGCAGCCAAGAGGGACTAGCGGGGGGTCAGTACTTC	CASSQEGLAGGQYF
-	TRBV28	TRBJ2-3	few	TGTGCCAGCAGCACCCAGGGTGGGGGCACAGATACGCAGTATTTT	CASSTQGGGTDTQYF
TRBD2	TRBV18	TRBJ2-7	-	TGTGCCAGCTCACCCCGGGGGGGGAGCGACGAGCAGTACTTC	CASSPRGGSDEQYF
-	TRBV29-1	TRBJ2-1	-	TGCAGCGTTGAAGATGGGACTAATGAGCAGTTCTTC	CSVEDGTNEQFF
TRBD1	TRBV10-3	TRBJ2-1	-	TGTGCCGCAGGGGGCGAGGCTGAGCAGTTCTTC	CAAGGEAEQFF
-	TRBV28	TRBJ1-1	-	TGTGCCAGCAGTTTTTCGTTTAGGGGGAACACTGAAGCTTTCTTT	CASSFSFRGNTEAFF
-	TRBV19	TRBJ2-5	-	TGTGCCAGTAGTATGGGTATCGGGCCTCAAGAGACCCAGTACTTC	CASSMGIGPQETQYF
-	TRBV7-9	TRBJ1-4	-	TGTGCCAGCAGCCCCCAATTAATAGGACTGTTTTTT	CASSPQLIGLFF
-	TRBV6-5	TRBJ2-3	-	TGTGCCAGCAGTTACTCCCAGGTCACAGATACGCAGTATTTT	CASSYSQVTDTQYF
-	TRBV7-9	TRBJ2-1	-	TGTGCCAGCAGCTCTGCAGTCTACAATGAGCAGTTCTTC	CASSSAVYNEQFF
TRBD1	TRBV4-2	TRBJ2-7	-	TGTGCCAGCAGCCAAGATCGGTCTGGACAGGGGGACGAGCAGTACTTC	CASSQDRSGQGDEQYF
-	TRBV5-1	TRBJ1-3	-	TGCGCCAGCAGCTACGGGGGCTCTGGAAACACCATATATTTT	CASSYGGSGNTIYF
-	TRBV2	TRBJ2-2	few	TGTGCCAGCACTCAGGACGGGTCGAACACCGGGGAGCTGTTTTTT	CASTQDGSNTGELFF
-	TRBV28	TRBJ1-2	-	TGTGCCAGCAGTTTGACGGACTTCTATGGCTACACCTTC	CASSLTDFYGYTF
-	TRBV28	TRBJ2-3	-	TGTGCCAGCAGTCTAAGGGATACGCAGTATTTT	CASSLRDTQYF
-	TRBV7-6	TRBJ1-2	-	TGTGCCAGCAGCGAGAGGGGGATCGGGTATGGCTACACCTTC	CASSERGIGYGYTF
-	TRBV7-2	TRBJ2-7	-	TGTGCCAGCAGCTTAGGGCCCACCAGTTACTACGAGCAGTACTTC	CASSLGPTSYYEQYF
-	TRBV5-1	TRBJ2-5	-	TGCGCCAGCAGCTTGTCAGGGGGGGTTGAGGAGACCCAGTACTTC	CASSLSGGVEETQYF
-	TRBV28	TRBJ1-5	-	TGTGCCAGCCGCCAGCCGGGGAAACGGAGCAATCAGCCCCAGCATTTT	CASRQPGKRSNQPQHF
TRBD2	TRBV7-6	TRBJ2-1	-	TGTGCCAGCAGCCAGACTAGCGGGGTATACAATGAGCAGTTCTTC	CASSQTSGVYNEQFF
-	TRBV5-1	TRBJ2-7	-	TGCGCCAGCAGCCACAGGGAGGGGGACGAGCAGTACTTC	CASSHREGDEQYF
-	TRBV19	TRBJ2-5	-	TGTGCCAGTAGTATTCCTAGCACAAGCCGCCAAGAGACCCAGTACTTC	CASSIPSTSRQETQYF